This T cell receptor (beta chain) was sequenced for a study of T-cell reconstitution after alpha-beta-depleted transplantation in children. Germline V CDR1 and CDR2: KGHDR, SFDVKD. CDR3 length: 15 residues. Trimming took 4 bases from V and 2 from J; bases not matched to a gene: 4. A word on this clonotype: Its specificity is not known.

Unique molecular identifiers were incorporated when the TCRbeta library was constructed. TCRdb processed the PCR reads anew with MiXCR; each CDR3 protein has one entry. The sample consists of roughly 50,000 distinct CDR3 sequences, 44% of them appearing once. Whole-study findings and limits: The origin of alpha-beta T cells about two months after transplant was reportedly several hundred expanded graft clones. One year after transplant, T-cell counts and diversity came mostly from newly produced T cells.

This receptor was obtained from a male patient younger than 18 who had a stem cell transplant for acute lymphoblastic leukemia, so the T cells may come from the graft donor. Source: PBMCs, mostly from graft donor cells, taken 360 days after TCRalphabeta/CD19-depleted stem cell transplant. This sequence joins TRBV24-1 and TRBJ2-5; 9 bases align to TRBD1. CDR3 in amino acids: CATSDPGQGQETQYF. For the CDR3, the DNA is TGTGCCACCAGTGACCCCGGACAGGGGCAAGAGACCCAGTACTTC.